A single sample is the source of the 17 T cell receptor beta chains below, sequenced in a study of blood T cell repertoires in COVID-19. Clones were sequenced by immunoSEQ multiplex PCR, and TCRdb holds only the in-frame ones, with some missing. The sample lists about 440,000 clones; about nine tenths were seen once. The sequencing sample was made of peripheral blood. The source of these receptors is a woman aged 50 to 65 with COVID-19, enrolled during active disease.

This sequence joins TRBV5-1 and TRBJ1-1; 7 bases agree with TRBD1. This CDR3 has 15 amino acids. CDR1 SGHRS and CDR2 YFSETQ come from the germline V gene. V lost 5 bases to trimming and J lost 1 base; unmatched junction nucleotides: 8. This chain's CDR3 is CASSEGQFPNTEAFF. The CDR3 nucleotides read TGCGCCAGCAGTGAGGGACAGTTTCCGAACACTGAAGCTTTCTTT.

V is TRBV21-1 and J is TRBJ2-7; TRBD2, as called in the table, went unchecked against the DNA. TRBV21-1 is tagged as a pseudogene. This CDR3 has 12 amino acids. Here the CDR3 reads CASSTKLYEQYF. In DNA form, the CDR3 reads TGTGCCAGCAGCACCAAGCTATACGAGCAGTACTTC.

CDR3 bases: TGCAGCGTCGGTAACACTGAAGCTTTCTTT. It encodes CSVGNTEAFF. J is TRBJ1-1 and V is TRBV29-1; no reliable D call. V was shortened by 6 bases and J by 2 bases, with 4 bases between the two germline ends. From germline, CDR1 is SQVTM and CDR2 ANQGSEA. The CDR3 runs 10 residues.

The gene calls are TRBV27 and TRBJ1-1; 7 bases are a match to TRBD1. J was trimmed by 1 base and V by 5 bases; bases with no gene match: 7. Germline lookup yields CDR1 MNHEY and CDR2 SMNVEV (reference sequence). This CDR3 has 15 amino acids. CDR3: CASSLTDRENTEAFF. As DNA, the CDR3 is TGTGCCAGCAGTCTGACAGACAGGGAGAACACTGAAGCTTTCTTT.

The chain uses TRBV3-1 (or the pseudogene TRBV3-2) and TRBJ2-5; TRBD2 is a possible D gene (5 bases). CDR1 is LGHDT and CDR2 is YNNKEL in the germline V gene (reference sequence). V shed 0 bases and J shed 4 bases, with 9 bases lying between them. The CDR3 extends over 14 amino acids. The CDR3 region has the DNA TGTGCCAGCAGCCAAGATATCGCGGGAGAGACCCAGTACTTC. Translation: CASSQDIAGETQYF.

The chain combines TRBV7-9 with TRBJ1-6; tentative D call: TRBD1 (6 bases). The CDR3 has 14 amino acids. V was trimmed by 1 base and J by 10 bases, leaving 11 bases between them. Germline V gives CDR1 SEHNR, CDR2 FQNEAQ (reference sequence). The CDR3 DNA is TGTGCCAGCAGCTTAGGCAGGGGCGACTCACCCCTCCACTTT. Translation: CASSLGRGDSPLHF. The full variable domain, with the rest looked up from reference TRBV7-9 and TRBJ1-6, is DTGVSQNPRHKITKRGQNVTFRCDPISEHNRLYWYRQTLGQGPEFLTYFQNEAQLEKSRLLSDRFSAERPKGSFSTLEIQRTEQGDSAMYLCASSLGRGDSPLHFGNGTRLTVT.

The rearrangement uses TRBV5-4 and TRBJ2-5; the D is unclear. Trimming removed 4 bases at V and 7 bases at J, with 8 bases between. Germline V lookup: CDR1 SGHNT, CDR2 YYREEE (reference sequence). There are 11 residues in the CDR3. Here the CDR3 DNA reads TGTGCCAGCAGCAGCTCGGGGACCCAGTACTTC. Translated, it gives CASSSSGTQYF.

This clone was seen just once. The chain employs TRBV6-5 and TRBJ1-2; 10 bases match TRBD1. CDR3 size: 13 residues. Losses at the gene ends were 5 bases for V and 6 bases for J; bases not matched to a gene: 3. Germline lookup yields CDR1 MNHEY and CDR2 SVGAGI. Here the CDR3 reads CASSTTGGNGYTF. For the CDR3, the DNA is TGTGCCAGCAGTACGACAGGGGGCAATGGCTACACCTTC.

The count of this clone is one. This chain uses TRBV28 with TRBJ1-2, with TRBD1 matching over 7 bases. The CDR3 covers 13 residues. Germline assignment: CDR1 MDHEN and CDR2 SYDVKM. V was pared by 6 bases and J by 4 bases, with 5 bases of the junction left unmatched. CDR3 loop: CASSPTGLYGYTF. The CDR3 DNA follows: TGTGCCAGCAGCCCGACAGGGCTCTATGGCTACACCTTC.

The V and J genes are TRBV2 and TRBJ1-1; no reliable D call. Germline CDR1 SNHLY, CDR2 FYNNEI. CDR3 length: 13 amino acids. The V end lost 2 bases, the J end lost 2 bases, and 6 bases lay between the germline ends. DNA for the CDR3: TGTGCCAGCAGTGAATGGGCCAACACTGAAGCTTTCTTT. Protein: CASSEWANTEAFF. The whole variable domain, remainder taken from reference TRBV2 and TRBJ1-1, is EPEVTQTPSHQVTQMGQEVILRCVPISNHLYFYWYRQILGQKVEFLVSFYNNEISEKSEIFDDQFSVERPDGSNFTLKIRSTKLEDSAMYFCASSEWANTEAFFGQGTRLTVV.

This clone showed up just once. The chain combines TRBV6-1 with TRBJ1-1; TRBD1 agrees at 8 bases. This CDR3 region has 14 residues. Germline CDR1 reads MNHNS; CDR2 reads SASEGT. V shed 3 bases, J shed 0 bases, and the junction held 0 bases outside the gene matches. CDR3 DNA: TGTGCCAGCAGTGAGGACAGGGTGAACACTGAAGCTTTCTTT. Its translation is CASSEDRVNTEAFF.

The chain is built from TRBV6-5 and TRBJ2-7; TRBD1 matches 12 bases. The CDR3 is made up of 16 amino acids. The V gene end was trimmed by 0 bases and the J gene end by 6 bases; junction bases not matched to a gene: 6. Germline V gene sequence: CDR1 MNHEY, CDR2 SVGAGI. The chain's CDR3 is CASSYSGGTGGGEQYF. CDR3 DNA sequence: TGTGCCAGCAGTTACTCGGGGGGGACAGGGGGCGGCGAGCAGTACTTC.

In DNA form, the CDR3 reads TGTGCCAGCAGTGAAACGGACAGGGCGAATGAAAAACTGTTTTTT. Protein: CASSETDRANEKLFF. V usage is TRBV6-1 and J usage is TRBJ1-4; 8 positions match TRBD1. The CDR3 sequence is 15 residues long. The germline gives CDR1 MNHNS, CDR2 SASEGT. With V trimmed by 2 bases and J by 5 bases, 4 bases remained unmatched.

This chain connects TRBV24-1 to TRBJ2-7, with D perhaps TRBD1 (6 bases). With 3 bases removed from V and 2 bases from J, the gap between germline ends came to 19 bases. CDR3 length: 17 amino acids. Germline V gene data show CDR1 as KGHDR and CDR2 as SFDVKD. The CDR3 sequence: CATSDVRDTKGPYEQYF. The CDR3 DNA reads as TGTGCCACCAGTGATGTCCGGGACACCAAGGGGCCCTACGAGCAGTACTTC.

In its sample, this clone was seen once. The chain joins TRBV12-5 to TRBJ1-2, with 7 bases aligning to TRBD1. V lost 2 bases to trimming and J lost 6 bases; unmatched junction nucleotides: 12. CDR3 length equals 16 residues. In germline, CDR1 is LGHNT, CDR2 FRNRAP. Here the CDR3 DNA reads TGTGCTAGTGGTTTGCGCGGAACAGGGGCCTACGATGGCTACACCTTC. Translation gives CASGLRGTGAYDGYTF. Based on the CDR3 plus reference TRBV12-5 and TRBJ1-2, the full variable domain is DARVTQTPRHKVTEMGQEVTMRCQPILGHNTVFWYRQTMMQGLELLAYFRNRAPLDDSGMPKDRFSAEMPDATLATLKIQPSEPRDSAVYFCASGLRGTGAYDGYTFGSGTRLTVV.

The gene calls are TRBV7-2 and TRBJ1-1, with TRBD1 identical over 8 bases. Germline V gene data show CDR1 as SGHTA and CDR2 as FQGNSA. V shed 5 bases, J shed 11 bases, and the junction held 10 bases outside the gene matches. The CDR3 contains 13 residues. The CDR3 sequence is CASSLRTGPGAFF. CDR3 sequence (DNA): TGTGCCAGCAGCCTCCGGACAGGGCCTGGGGCTTTCTTT.

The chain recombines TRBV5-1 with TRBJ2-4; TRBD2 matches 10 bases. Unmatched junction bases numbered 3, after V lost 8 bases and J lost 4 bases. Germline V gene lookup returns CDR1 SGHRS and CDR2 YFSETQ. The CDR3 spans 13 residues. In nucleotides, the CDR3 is TGCGCCAGTACTAGCGGGGATAAAAACATTCAGTACTTC. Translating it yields CASTSGDKNIQYF.